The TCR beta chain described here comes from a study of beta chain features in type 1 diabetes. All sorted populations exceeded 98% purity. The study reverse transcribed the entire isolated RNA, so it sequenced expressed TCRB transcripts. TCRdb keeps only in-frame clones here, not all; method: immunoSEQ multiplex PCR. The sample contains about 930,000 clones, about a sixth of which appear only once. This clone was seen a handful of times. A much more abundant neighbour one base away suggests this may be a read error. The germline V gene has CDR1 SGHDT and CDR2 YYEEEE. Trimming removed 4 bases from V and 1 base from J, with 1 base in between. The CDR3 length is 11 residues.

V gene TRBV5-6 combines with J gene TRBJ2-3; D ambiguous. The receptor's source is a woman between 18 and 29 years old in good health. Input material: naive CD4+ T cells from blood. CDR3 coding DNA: TGTGCCAGCAGCCGCACAGATACGCAGTATTTT. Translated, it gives CASSRTDTQYF.